These 27 T cell receptor beta chains were sequenced from one sample in a study of cytomegalovirus exposure and HLA in healthy donors. Method: immunoSEQ multiplex PCR; TCRdb's copy keeps in-frame clones and lacks some. The sample comprises 150,000 or so clones, 85% of which are singletons, and about 2.3% rests with the top ten. Specimen: PBMCs. These receptors came from a man aged 25-45 years in good health and CMV-seropositive.

The CDR3 DNA reads as TGCGCCAGCAGCCAAGACAGTGCGGGGAATGAGCAGTTCTTC. Translation gives CASSQDSAGNEQFF. J is TRBJ2-1 and V is TRBV4-3, with TRBD2 as a possible D gene (6 bases). CDR3 length: 14 amino acids. Trimming left V 0 bases short and J 7 bases short, with 10 bases between. Germline CDR1 and CDR2: LGHNA and YSLEER.

V usage is TRBV9 and J usage is TRBJ2-1, with D possibly TRBD2 on 5 matching bases. The CDR3 length is 15 residues. Trimming took off 3 bases at V and 2 bases at J, with 12 bases between the two ends. Germline CDR1 and CDR2: SGDLS and YYNGEE. CDR3 bases: TGTGCCAGCAGCGGGAATAGCGTCCCCTACAATGAGCAGTTCTTC. Protein: CASSGNSVPYNEQFF.

V gene TRBV2 combines with J gene TRBJ2-4; tentatively, D is TRBD2 (5 bases). Between the trimmed V and J ends, which lost 6 bases and 4 bases, there was a span of 13 bases. Per germline, CDR1 SNHLY and CDR2 FYNNEI. The CDR3 spans 14 residues. CDR3 sequence reads: CASRVESGKNIQYF. For the CDR3, the DNA is TGTGCCAGCAGGGTAGAATCGGGGAAAAACATTCAGTACTTC.

V is TRBV7-8 and J is TRBJ1-1; 12 nucleotides match TRBD1. Trimming took 5 bases from V and 4 from J; bases not matched to a gene: 5. The CDR3 extends over 15 amino acids. The germline CDR1 and CDR2 sequences are SGHVS and FQNEAQ. This chain's CDR3 is CASSPGQGALTEAFF. DNA of the CDR3: TGTGCCAGCAGCCCGGGACAGGGGGCTCTCACTGAAGCTTTCTTT. The variable domain in full, completed from reference TRBV7-8 and TRBJ1-1, reads GAGVSQSPRYKVAKRGQDVALRCDPISGHVSLFWYQQALGQGPEFLTYFQNEAQLDKSGLPSDRFFAERPEGSVSTLKIQRTQQEDSAVYLCASSPGQGALTEAFFGQGTRLTVV.

The chain joins TRBV10-2 to TRBJ2-7, with a tentative D call TRBD2 (5 bases). Per the germline V gene, CDR1 is WSHSY and CDR2 is SAAADI. The CDR3 contains 13 residues. Trimming left V 0 bases short and J 7 bases short, with 10 bases between. CDR3 DNA sequence: TGCGCCAGCAGTGAGTCGACATCGGGGGAGCAGTACTTC. It is translated as CASSESTSGEQYF.

The gene calls are TRBV4-1 and TRBJ1-1; D is unclear. This CDR3 contains 14 residues. V lost 7 bases and J 0 bases, leaving 12 bases between the germline ends. CDR1 is MGHRA and CDR2 is YSYEKL in the germline V gene. For the CDR3, the DNA is TGCGCCAGCACACAACCCCAAGTGAACACTGAAGCTTTCTTT. This sequence encodes CASTQPQVNTEAFF.

The V and J genes are TRBV19 and TRBJ2-2; TRBD2 aligns across 11 bases. Germline V lookup: CDR1 LNHDA, CDR2 SQIVND (reference sequence). The length of the CDR3 is 17 residues. V shed 7 bases, J shed 4 bases, and the junction held 11 bases outside the gene matches. CDR3 in amino acids: CASTLNRGLAATGELFF. CDR3 in DNA: TGTGCCAGTACCCTGAATAGGGGACTAGCGGCCACCGGGGAGCTGTTTTTT. Variable domain in full (rest from reference TRBV19 and TRBJ2-2): DGGITQSPKYLFRKEGQNVTLSCEQNLNHDAMYWYRQDPGQGLRLIYYSQIVNDFQKGDIAEGYSVSREKKESFPLTVTSAQKNPTAFYLCASTLNRGLAATGELFFGEGSRLTVL.

The CDR3 sequence: CASSYSRGGGELFF. The CDR3 region has the DNA TGTGCCAGCAGTTACTCGAGGGGGGGCGGGGAGCTGTTTTTT. The chain employs TRBV6-5 and TRBJ2-2; D is possibly TRBD2 (7 bases). The CDR3 has 14 residues. The V end lost 0 bases, the J end lost 7 bases, and 9 bases lay between the germline ends. Germline values: CDR1 MNHEY, CDR2 SVGAGI.

The V and J genes are TRBV30 and TRBJ1-2; 8 nucleotides line up with TRBD1. This CDR3 has 14 residues. Germline loops: CDR1 GTSNPN, CDR2 SVGIG (reference sequence). Unmatched junction bases numbered 8, after V lost 5 bases and J lost 3 bases. The CDR3 reads CAWATGTGHYGYTF. In nucleotides, the CDR3 is TGTGCCTGGGCAACCGGGACAGGCCACTATGGCTACACCTTC.

This clone was seen just once. This rearrangement joins TRBV5-6 to TRBJ1-5; 7 bases fit TRBD1. The V and J ends lost 3 bases and 6 bases, in that order; junction bases with no gene match: 9. Germline CDR1 and CDR2: SGHDT and YYEEEE. This CDR3 is built from 15 residues. CDR3 coding DNA: TGTGCCAGCAGCTCCGGGACAGTCTTATCTCAGCCCCAGCATTTT. This sequence encodes CASSSGTVLSQPQHF.

In the case of this clone: An end of the junction differs from the germline gene, which may be a read error. The chain carries TRBV7-2 and TRBJ2-7; 10 bases fit TRBD2. Per germline, CDR1 SGHTA and CDR2 FQGNSA. The CDR3 is made up of 13 amino acids. The CDR3 DNA sequence: TGTGCCAGCAGCTCCTTGGCTAGCGGGGGCCTCCTCTTC. This gives the protein CASSSLASGGLLF.

V usage is TRBV4-1 and J usage is TRBJ2-2; TRBD1 might be the D (6 bases). The V gene lost 1 base and the J gene lost 3 bases, with 15 bases spanning the gap. The germline V gene encodes CDR1 MGHRA and CDR2 YSYEKL. The CDR3 has 17 amino acids. The DNA for the CDR3 is TGCGCCAGCAGCCAAGTTCCGTCGGACAGACACACCGGGGAGCTGTTTTTT. This encodes CASSQVPSDRHTGELFF.

The chain recombines TRBV6-6 with TRBJ2-2; D not resolved. Trimming took 7 bases from V and 6 from J, leaving 6 bases between them. Germline CDR1 is MNHNY and CDR2 is SVGAGI (reference sequence). The CDR3 totals 11 residues. CDR3 sequence: CASTRSGELFF. As DNA, the CDR3 is TGTGCCAGCACGAGGTCCGGGGAGCTGTTTTTT.

The chain joins TRBV7-9 to TRBJ2-7; a possible D gene is TRBD1 (6 bases). Germline-derived CDR1 and CDR2 are SEHNR and FQNEAQ (reference sequence). The CDR3 has 13 residues. V gave up 1 base and J gave up 5 bases, with 9 bases separating them. CDR3 loop: CASSLGNRDEQYF. CDR3 nucleotide sequence: TGTGCCAGCAGCTTAGGGAACAGGGACGAGCAGTACTTC.

This sequence joins TRBV5-5 and TRBJ1-1; the match to TRBD1 covers 7 bases. Germline V gives CDR1 SGHKS, CDR2 YYEKEE (reference sequence). The V gene end was trimmed by 3 bases and the J gene end by 3 bases; junction bases not matched to a gene: 8. CDR3 length: 15 amino acids. The CDR3: CASSSLQGLDTEAFF. The CDR3 region has the DNA TGTGCCAGCAGCTCCCTACAGGGGTTGGACACTGAAGCTTTCTTT.

J is TRBJ2-1 and V is TRBV7-3, with a tentative D call TRBD2 (7 bases). CDR1 and CDR2 from the germline V gene are SGHTA and FQGTGA. The CDR3 spans 16 residues. V gave up 3 bases and J gave up 3 bases, with 15 bases separating them. CDR3 residues: CASSFQGGAIYNEQFF. The CDR3 bases are TGTGCCAGCAGCTTTCAAGGGGGGGCGATCTACAATGAGCAGTTCTTC. The whole variable domain, remainder taken from reference TRBV7-3 and TRBJ2-1, is GAGVSQTPSNKVTEKGKYVELRCDPISGHTALYWYRQSLGQGPEFLIYFQGTGAADDSGLPNDRFFAVRPEGSVSTLKIQRTERGDSAVYLCASSFQGGAIYNEQFFGPGTRLTVL.

This clone was seen once. The chain joins TRBV11-2 to TRBJ2-3, with 12 bases identical to TRBD2. The V and J ends lost 0 bases and 4 bases, in that order; junction bases with no gene match: 5. The CDR3 spans 17 residues. Germline V CDR1 and CDR2: SGHAT, FQNNGV. The CDR3 DNA follows: TGTGCCAGCAGCTTAGATCTAGCGGGGGGGGAGGCAGATACGCAGTATTTT. It encodes CASSLDLAGGEADTQYF. The full variable domain, rest sourced from reference TRBV11-2 and TRBJ2-3, is EAGVAQSPRYKIIEKRQSVAFWCNPISGHATLYWYQQILGQGPKLLIQFQNNGVVDDSQLPKDRFSAERLKGVDSTLKIQPAKLEDSAVYLCASSLDLAGGEADTQYFGPGTRLTVL.

This clone is large within its sample. The chain recombines TRBV9 with TRBJ2-1, with D tentatively TRBD2 (7 bases). The CDR3 loop spans 15 amino acids. V dropped 0 bases and J dropped 4 bases, with 11 bases sitting between them. CDR1 SGDLS and CDR2 YYNGEE come from the germline V gene. CDR3 sequence reads: CASSVGGGGYNEQFF. CDR3 bases: TGTGCCAGCAGCGTAGGGGGAGGGGGATACAATGAGCAGTTCTTC.

This chain links TRBV18 with TRBJ1-1; a weak D match, TRBD1 (5 bases). The V end was cut by 3 bases, the J end by 5 bases, with 13 bases between. Germline CDR1 is KGHSH and CDR2 is LQKENI. The CDR3 has 14 residues. In DNA form, the CDR3 reads TGTGCCAGCTCACCGCCCGACAGTGGGACTGAAGCTTTCTTT. It specifies CASSPPDSGTEAFF. The entire variable domain, with the rest obtained from reference TRBV18 and TRBJ1-1, is as follows: NAGVMQNPRHLVRRRGQEARLRCSPMKGHSHVYWYRQLPEEGLKFMVYLQKENIIDESGMPKERFSAEFPKEGPSILRIQQVVRGDSAAYFCASSPPDSGTEAFFGQGTRLTVV.

This rearrangement joins TRBV4-3 to TRBJ2-7; D might be TRBD1 (6 bases). The CDR3 is 15 amino acids. Trimming pared 3 bases from V and 3 bases from J, leaving 15 bases between. Germline V gives CDR1 LGHNA, CDR2 YSLEER. The CDR3 DNA reads TGCGCCAGCAGCCACCACAGGGTCGGAGACTACGAGCAGTACTTC. Amino acid sequence: CASSHHRVGDYEQYF.

The chain links TRBV4-2 to TRBJ2-1; D ambiguous. Germline lookup yields CDR1 LGHNA and CDR2 YNFKEQ. This CDR3 is built from 15 residues. The V end was cut by 0 bases, the J end by 3 bases, with 9 bases between. CDR3 DNA: TGTGCCAGCAGCCAAGATAGTCTTAACTACAATGAGCAGTTCTTC. This codes for CASSQDSLNYNEQFF.

The genes are TRBV6-5 and TRBJ1-4, with D uncertain. Germline CDR1 and CDR2: MNHEY and SVGAGI. The germline V and J ends were trimmed by 4 bases and 0 bases, with 6 bases remaining between them. This CDR3 is built from 14 residues. As DNA, the CDR3 is TGTGCCAGCAGTTTCATAGCAACTAATGAAAAACTGTTTTTT. Protein product: CASSFIATNEKLFF.

The chain uses TRBV7-2 and TRBJ2-7, with D possibly TRBD2 on 6 matching bases. CDR3 length: 14 residues. CDR1 SGHTA and CDR2 FQGNSA come from the germline V gene. V was trimmed by 5 bases and J by 3 bases, leaving 14 bases between them. CDR3 protein: CASSGGLRLYEQYF. CDR3 in DNA: TGTGCCAGCAGCGGGGGACTTCGCCTCTACGAGCAGTACTTC. Together with reference TRBV7-2 and TRBJ2-7, the CDR3 gives the full variable domain: GAGVSQSPSNKVTEKGKDVELRCDPISGHTALYWYRQSLGQGLEFLIYFQGNSAPDKSGLPSDRFSAERTGGSVSTLTIQRTQQEDSAVYLCASSGGLRLYEQYFGPGTRLTVT.

The chain recombines TRBV14 with TRBJ2-3; 9 bases map to TRBD2. This CDR3 comprises 14 residues. Germline loops: CDR1 SGHDN, CDR2 FVKESK. The V gene end was trimmed by 0 bases and the J gene end by 14 bases; junction bases not matched to a gene: 9. The CDR3: CASSQDFAKRGVYF. The DNA for the CDR3 is TGTGCCAGCAGCCAAGATTTCGCCAAGCGGGGGGTGTATTTT.

V and J are TRBV6-5 and TRBJ2-1; 8 bases match TRBD1. Losses at the gene ends were 6 bases for V and 0 bases for J; bases not matched to a gene: 1. Germline CDR1 is MNHEY and CDR2 is SVGAGI. The CDR3 contains 14 residues. In DNA form, the CDR3 reads TGTGCCAGCAGGGACAGGGCCTCCTACAATGAGCAGTTCTTC. Amino acids: CASRDRASYNEQFF.

This chain connects TRBV6-5 to TRBJ1-5, with D perhaps matching TRBD1 (6 bases). Trimming took off 6 bases at V and 5 bases at J, with 17 bases between the two ends. The CDR3 runs 15 residues. Germline lookup yields CDR1 MNHEY and CDR2 SVGAGI. Here the CDR3 reads CASSRWTDRDQPQHF. The CDR3 nucleotides are TGTGCCAGCAGCCGGTGGACAGACCGAGATCAGCCCCAGCATTTT.

V is TRBV7-2 and J is TRBJ2-3, with TRBD2 matching over 8 bases. Germline lookup yields CDR1 SGHTA and CDR2 FQGNSA. The J segment lost 1 base and the V segment lost 1 base, leaving 10 bases of the junction unmatched. The CDR3 spans 18 residues. CDR3 sequence reads: CASSLVPGGGRGTDTQYF. The DNA of the CDR3 is TGTGCCAGCAGCTTAGTTCCCGGGGGGGGACGAGGCACAGATACGCAGTATTTT.